Below, 27 T cell receptor beta chains from the same sample are listed, as sequenced in a study of blood T cells in healthy people across ages. Sample-barcoded 5' priming and a J-beta primer mix drove a second PCR of roughly 6 to 12 cycles. TCRdb re-called the 5' RACE reads with MiXCR, one entry per CDR3 protein. The data show around 1.7 million distinct CDR3 sequences, approximately 28% seen once. The material sequenced was blood. The receptor source for this set is a woman in her thirties in good health.

This chain uses TRBV9 with TRBJ1-4; tentative D call: TRBD1 (5 bases). With 9 bases removed from V and 9 bases from J, the gap between germline ends came to 33 bases. The length of the CDR3 is 18 residues. From germline, CDR1 is SGDLS and CDR2 YYNGEE. CDR3 DNA: TGTGCCACCAGTGACAGTCTACTATTATCTTTAAAGATGAAAAAACTGTTTTTT. It yields the protein CATSDSLLLSLKMKKLFF.

This clonotype has a handful of counts. The V gene is TRBV12-3 or TRBV12-4, the J gene TRBJ2-5; D call uncertain. The CDR3 extends over 15 amino acids. Trimming removed 4 bases at V and 5 bases at J, with 17 bases between. The CDR3 sequence: CASSWSSTGHETQYF. DNA of the CDR3: TGTGCCAGCAGTTGGTCGAGTACTGGGCATGAGACCCAGTACTTC.

The chain combines TRBV5-1 with TRBJ2-1; D call uncertain. Germline V gene lookup returns CDR1 SGHRS and CDR2 YFSETQ. The CDR3 covers 13 residues. V was trimmed by 1 base and J by 9 bases, leaving 11 bases between them. The CDR3 coding sequence is TGCGCCAGCAGCTTGTCCTTGGTGGGTGAGCAGTTCTTC. It yields the protein CASSLSLVGEQFF.

The chain links TRBV7-9 to TRBJ2-1, with D possibly called TRBD1 or TRBD2 (5 bases each). Trimming pared 7 bases from V and 4 bases from J, leaving 17 bases between. The CDR3 has 15 residues. CDR1 is SEHNR, CDR2 FQNEAQ, per germline (reference sequence). CDR3: CASKESGRGYNEQFF. CDR3 in DNA: TGTGCCAGCAAGGAGTCGGGACGGGGATACAATGAGCAGTTCTTC.

This clonotype was seen many times. The rearrangement uses TRBV4-3 and TRBJ2-7; a weak D match, TRBD2 (5 bases). The CDR3 has 13 residues. The germline CDR1 and CDR2 sequences are LGHNA and YSLEER. V gave up 4 bases and J gave up 7 bases, with 14 bases separating them. The chain's CDR3 is CASSPTATGEQYF. In nucleotides, the CDR3 is TGCGCCAGCAGCCCTACGGCGACGGGGGAGCAGTACTTC.

Of note for this clonotype: Germline is not matched at one junction end, which may reflect a read error. The V call is TRBV4-1, the J call TRBJ1-1; maybe TRBD1 (6 bases). CDR1 MGHRA and CDR2 YSYEKL come from the germline V gene. The CDR3 is 11 residues long. In DNA form, the CDR3 reads TGCGCCGGCAGCCAAGGACAGAAAGCTTTCTTT. This gives the protein CAGSQGQKAFF.

The V gene is TRBV7-9, the J gene TRBJ2-2; tentative D call: TRBD2 (5 bases). In germline, CDR1 is SEHNR, CDR2 FQNEAQ (reference sequence). The CDR3 totals 16 residues. The V end lost 2 bases, the J end lost 5 bases, and 15 bases lay between the germline ends. The CDR3 region is CASSLRSEGGTGELFF. CDR3 nucleotide sequence: TGTGCCAGCAGCTTAAGGTCAGAGGGCGGAACCGGGGAGCTGTTTTTT.

This clonotype was seen only a few times. The chain carries TRBV2 and TRBJ2-4; D gene uncertain. With the DNA end fitting TRBJ2-7 better, the J assignment may be wrong. CDR1 is SNHLY and CDR2 is FYNNEI in the germline V gene. This CDR3 is 12 amino acids long. CDR3 region: CASSPLAYEQYF. CDR3 nucleotide sequence: TGTGCCAGCAGTCCCCTTGCCTACGAGCAGTACTTC.

The DNA for the CDR3 is TGTGCCAGCAGCTGGGAACCGGAACTCGGAAGCACAGATACGCAGTATTTT. Amino acid sequence: CASSWEPELGSTDTQYF. The chain uses TRBV5-5 and TRBJ2-3; D unclear. The CDR3 length is 17 residues. The germline V and J ends were trimmed by 3 bases and 0 bases, with 17 bases remaining between them. Germline CDR1 SGHKS, CDR2 YYEKEE (reference sequence).

In its sample, this clonotype was seen a few times. This rearrangement joins TRBV9 to TRBJ1-5, with TRBD1 matching over 8 bases. Germline CDR1 is SGDLS and CDR2 is YYNGEE. The CDR3 is made up of 16 amino acids. Trimming at V came to 0 bases and at J to 0 bases, leaving 2 bases not matched to a gene. CDR3 DNA sequence: TGTGCCAGCAGCGTAGGGACAGGGAATAGCAATCAGCCCCAGCATTTT. Amino acid sequence: CASSVGTGNSNQPQHF.

The table lists this clonotype with a few counts. The chain employs TRBV7-2 and TRBJ2-7; D unresolved. Germline V CDR1 and CDR2: SGHTA, FQGNSA. The CDR3 contains 16 residues. The V end lost 1 base, the J end lost 1 base, and 14 bases lay between the germline ends. This chain's CDR3 is CASSLGGTVPSYEQYF. The CDR3 nucleotides are TGTGCCAGCAGCTTAGGCGGAACAGTCCCTTCCTACGAGCAGTACTTC. Complete variable domain (other parts from reference TRBV7-2 and TRBJ2-7): GAGVSQSPSNKVTEKGKDVELRCDPISGHTALYWYRQSLGQGLEFLIYFQGNSAPDKSGLPSDRFSAERTGGSVSTLTIQRTQQEDSAVYLCASSLGGTVPSYEQYFGPGTRLTVT.

The rearrangement uses TRBV19 and TRBJ1-2, with 12 bases aligning to TRBD1. The V segment lost 7 bases and the J segment 7 bases; nucleotides outside the gene matches: 4. The length of the CDR3 is 13 residues. The germline gives CDR1 LNHDA, CDR2 SQIVND (reference sequence). The CDR3 here is CASTGQGASGYTF. The CDR3, as DNA: TGTGCCAGTACGGGACAGGGGGCGAGTGGCTACACCTTC. The entire variable domain, with the rest obtained from reference TRBV19 and TRBJ1-2, is as follows: DGGITQSPKYLFRKEGQNVTLSCEQNLNHDAMYWYRQDPGQGLRLIYYSQIVNDFQKGDIAEGYSVSREKKESFPLTVTSAQKNPTAFYLCASTGQGASGYTFGSGTRLTVV.

The gene calls are TRBV5-1 and TRBJ2-3, with D maybe TRBD1 (5 bases). With 0 bases removed from V and 0 bases from J, the gap between germline ends came to 20 bases. CDR1 and CDR2 (germline): SGHRS, YFSETQ. The CDR3 consists of 19 residues. CDR3 sequence reads: CASSLDLSEGATSTDTQYF. CDR3 coding DNA: TGCGCCAGCAGCTTGGATTTGTCGGAAGGGGCCACTAGCACAGATACGCAGTATTTT.

This clonotype was picked up a small number of times. The V and J genes are TRBV6-2 or TRBV6-3 and TRBJ2-7; D possibly uses TRBD1 or TRBD2 (6 bases each). The CDR3 totals 15 residues. CDR1 and CDR2 from the germline V gene are MNHEY and SVGEGT. Trimming pared 2 bases from V and 4 bases from J, leaving 15 bases between. CDR3: CASSYPGRGQYEQYF. CDR3 coding DNA: TGTGCCAGCAGTTACCCGGGTCGGGGGCAATACGAGCAGTACTTC.

There are a few counts of this clonotype. The V call is TRBV20-1, the J call TRBJ2-3; 8 bases align to TRBD1. Germline values: CDR1 DFQATT, CDR2 SNEGSKA (reference sequence). The trim removed 1 base at V and 4 bases at J, leaving 7 bases unmatched. This CDR3 region has 15 residues. CDR3 sequence: CSARAPTGDPDTQYF. The CDR3 DNA sequence: TGCAGTGCTAGAGCTCCGACAGGGGACCCAGATACGCAGTATTTT.

This clonotype has just one count. The rearrangement joins TRBV18 to TRBJ1-1, with a weak D call TRBD1 (5 bases). Trimming pared 0 bases from V and 5 bases from J, leaving 16 bases between. This CDR3 is 16 amino acids long. Per the germline V gene, CDR1 is KGHSH and CDR2 is LQKENI. The CDR3 DNA reads TGTGCCAGCTCACCACCTAGAGTAGGGGAGGAAACTGAAGCTTTCTTT. It is translated as CASSPPRVGEETEAFF.

The chain recombines TRBV20-1 with TRBJ2-1, with TRBD2 matching 7 bases. The CDR3 runs to 14 residues. Germline V gene sequence: CDR1 DFQATT, CDR2 SNEGSKA (reference sequence). V lost 1 base to trimming and J lost 5 bases; unmatched junction nucleotides: 5. The CDR3 DNA reads TGCAGTGCTAGAGCTAGCGGCCTACACAATGAGCAGTTCTTC. It translates to CSARASGLHNEQFF.

Note on this clonotype: At one end, the junction sequence differs from germline, possibly due to a read error. This chain uses TRBV2 with TRBJ1-2; no clear D gene. Germline CDR1 and CDR2: SNHLY and FYNNEI. The CDR3 covers 12 residues. The DNA of the CDR3 is TGTGCCAGCAGGGAAGATCGTGGGGGCTACACCTTC. Translation: CASREDRGGYTF.

In this sample, this clonotype turned up a few times. This sequence joins TRBV28 and TRBJ2-2; 8 nucleotides line up with TRBD1. V was pared by 2 bases and J by 5 bases, with 13 bases of the junction left unmatched. This CDR3 comprises 18 residues. Germline V lookup: CDR1 MDHEN, CDR2 SYDVKM. CDR3 residues: CASSLLNSGTGMTGELFF. CDR3 in DNA: TGTGCCAGCAGTTTACTCAATTCCGGGACAGGAATGACCGGGGAGCTGTTTTTT.

This clonotype was observed many times. The chain employs TRBV27 and TRBJ2-4; D unresolved. The DNA matches TRBJ2-7 better at its end, which makes the J call doubtful. Germline V lookup: CDR1 MNHEY, CDR2 SMNVEV (reference sequence). The CDR3 has 13 amino acids. The CDR3 nucleotides read TGTGCCAGCAGTTTATCTGTCCCTTACGAGCAGTACTTC. This codes for CASSLSVPYEQYF.

This clonotype has only a few counts. The chain links TRBV7-3 to TRBJ1-1; D possibly corresponds to TRBD1 (6 bases). Germline V CDR1 and CDR2: SGHTA, FQGTGA. The CDR3 sequence is 14 residues long. Deletions cut 5 bases from V and 1 base from J, with 11 bases between. The chain's CDR3 is CASSPGHTNTEAFF. Written as DNA, the CDR3 is TGTGCCAGCAGCCCGGGACATACGAACACTGAAGCTTTCTTT.

The chain employs TRBV5-1 and TRBJ1-2, with a possible D match to TRBD1 (5 bases). Germline V gives CDR1 SGHRS, CDR2 YFSETQ. Trimming left V 5 bases short and J 5 bases short, with 13 bases between. The CDR3 has 13 amino acids. The CDR3 nucleotides are TGCGCCAGCAGGGCAGGGAGTGATTATGGCTACACCTTC. Translated, it gives CASRAGSDYGYTF. The full variable domain, completed using reference TRBV5-1 and TRBJ1-2, is KAGVTQTPRYLIKTRGQQVTLSCSPISGHRSVSWYQQTPGQGLQFLFEYFSETQRNKGNFPGRFSGRQFSNSRSEMNVSTLELGDSALYLCASRAGSDYGYTFGSGTRLTVV.

This clonotype was observed many times. The V and J genes are TRBV5-1 and TRBJ2-1; D may match TRBD1 or TRBD2 (5 bases each). The CDR3 length is 13 residues. CDR1 and CDR2 from the germline V gene are SGHRS and YFSETQ. V shed 5 bases and J shed 7 bases, with 13 bases lying between them. This CDR3 is CASSSPGLNEQFF. CDR3 bases: TGCGCCAGCAGTTCTCCGGGGCTAAATGAGCAGTTCTTC.

The chain joins TRBV3-1 to TRBJ2-3; 10 bases fit TRBD2. The germline gives CDR1 LGHDT, CDR2 YNNKEL (reference sequence). The CDR3 has 18 amino acids. V was pared by 0 bases and J by 5 bases, with 11 bases of the junction left unmatched. The CDR3 DNA reads as TGTGCCAGCAGCCAAGACGCCCAGCGGGGGGGCCTGAGAGATACGCAGTATTTT. Translating gives CASSQDAQRGGLRDTQYF.

This clonotype appeared a single time. CDR3 nucleotide sequence: TGTGCCAGCGGGCCCCTGGATGAAAAACTGTTTTTT. It translates to CASGPLDEKLFF. The chain combines TRBV28 with TRBJ1-4; D ambiguous. CDR1 and CDR2 (germline): MDHEN, SYDVKM. V was shortened by 8 bases and J by 6 bases, with 10 bases between the two germline ends. There are 12 residues in the CDR3.

On this clonotype itself: It may be a read error: a sequence one base away is much more abundant. The gene calls are TRBV5-1 and TRBJ2-7, with D possibly being TRBD1 (7 bases). The germline CDR1 and CDR2 sequences are SGHRS and YFSETQ. The CDR3 contains 17 residues. With 0 bases removed from V and 5 bases from J, the gap between germline ends came to 21 bases. CDR3 sequence (DNA): TGCGCCAGCAGCTTGGCCGGGAGACAGGGTATTAGCAACGAGCAGTACTTC. It encodes CASSLAGRQGISNEQYF.

This clonotype was counted ten times or more. CDR3 amino acids: CSAGGVGANVLTF. The CDR3 DNA is TGCAGTGCCGGGGGTGTTGGGGCCAACGTCCTGACTTTC. This chain links TRBV20-1 with TRBJ2-6, with D tentatively TRBD2 (6 bases). There are 13 residues in the CDR3. Trimming removed 6 bases from V and 3 bases from J, with 9 bases in between. CDR1 is DFQATT, CDR2 SNEGSKA, per germline (reference sequence).